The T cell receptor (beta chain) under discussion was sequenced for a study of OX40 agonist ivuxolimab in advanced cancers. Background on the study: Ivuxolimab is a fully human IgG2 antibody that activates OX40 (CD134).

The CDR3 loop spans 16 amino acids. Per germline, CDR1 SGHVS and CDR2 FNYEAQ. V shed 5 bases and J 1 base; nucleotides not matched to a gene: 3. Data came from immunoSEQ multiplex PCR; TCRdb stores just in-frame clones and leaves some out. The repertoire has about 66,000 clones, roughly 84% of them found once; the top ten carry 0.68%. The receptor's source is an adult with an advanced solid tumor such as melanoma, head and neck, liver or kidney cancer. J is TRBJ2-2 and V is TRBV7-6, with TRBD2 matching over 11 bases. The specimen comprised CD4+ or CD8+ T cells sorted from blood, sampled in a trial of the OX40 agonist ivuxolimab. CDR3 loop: CASSPGLAVNTGELFF. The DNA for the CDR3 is TGTGCCAGCAGCCCGGGACTAGCGGTGAACACCGGGGAGCTGTTTTTT.